This T cell receptor beta chain was recovered during a study of regulatory T cells in long-lasting Graves disease. The TCR beta library used iRepertoire HTBI primers with Arm-PCR amplification of CDR3. MiXCR was run by TCRdb on the multiplex PCR reads, yielding one entry per CDR3 protein. The sample has a few hundred thousand distinct CDR3 sequences, approximately 16% seen once. As to time point: newly diagnosed GD, antithyroid drugs for less than 3 months. Preparation of the TCR library used RNA extracted from PBMCs. This sample was shared with a second study, whose subject was T cells in Graves' hyperthyroidism and ophthalmopathy.

The source is a woman between 40 and 55 years old with Graves disease. The sequencing here drew on peripheral blood mononuclear cells (PBMCs), taken at new diagnosis, from a patient treated with antithyroid drugs.

The CDR3: CASSPKGQGKIFSYEQYF. CDR3 nucleotide sequence: TGTGCCAGCTCACCCAAGGGACAGGGTAAAATTTTTTCGTACGAGCAGTACTTC. The chain recombines TRBV18 with TRBJ2-7, with 9 bases aligning to TRBD1. This CDR3 is 18 amino acids long. The germline gives CDR1 KGHSH, CDR2 LQKENI. Unmatched junction bases numbered 16, after V lost 3 bases and J lost 4 bases.